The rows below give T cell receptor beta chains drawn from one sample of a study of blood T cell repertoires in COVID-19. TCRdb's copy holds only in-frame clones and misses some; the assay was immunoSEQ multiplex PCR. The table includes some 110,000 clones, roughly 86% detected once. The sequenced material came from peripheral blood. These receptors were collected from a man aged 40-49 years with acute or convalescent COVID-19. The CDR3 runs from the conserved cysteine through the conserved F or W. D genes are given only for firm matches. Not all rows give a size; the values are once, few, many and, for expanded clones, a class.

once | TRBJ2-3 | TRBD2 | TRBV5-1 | TGCGCCAGCAGCTCCCGGGGGGACAGCACAGATACGCAGTATTTT | CASSSRGDSTDTQYF
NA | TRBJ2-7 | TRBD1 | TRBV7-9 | TGTGCCAGCAGCCGGACAGGGGGCAACGAGCAGTACTTC | CASSRTGGNEQYF
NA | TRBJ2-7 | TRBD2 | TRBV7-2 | TGTGCCAGCAGACCAACTAGCGGGGTCGATGAGCAGTACTTC | CASRPTSGVDEQYF
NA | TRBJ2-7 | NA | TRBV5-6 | TGTGCCAGCAGCTCAGGGGTATACGAGCAGTACTTC | CASSSGVYEQYF
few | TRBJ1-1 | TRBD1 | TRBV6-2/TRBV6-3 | TGTGCCAGCAGCGGGACAGGCACTGAAGCTTTCTTT | CASSGTGTEAFF
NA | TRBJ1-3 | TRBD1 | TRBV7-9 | TGTGCCAGCAGCCTGACAGGGAGGGGAAACACCATATATTTT | CASSLTGRGNTIYF
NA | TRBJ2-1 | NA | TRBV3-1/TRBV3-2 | TGTGCCAGCAGCCCCCGGGGCGGGATTGGTTTCAATGAGCAGTTCTTC | CASSPRGGIGFNEQFF
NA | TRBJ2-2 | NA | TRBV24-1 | TGTGCCACTAAGGACAGCTTCGGGGAGCTGTTTTTT | CATKDSFGELFF
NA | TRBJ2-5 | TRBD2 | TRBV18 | TGTGCCAGCTCACCATTATCAACTAGCGGGGAGACCCAGTACTTC | CASSPLSTSGETQYF
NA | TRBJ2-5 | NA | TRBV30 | TGTGCCTGGAGTAGAGGCAGGGATCGAGAGACCCAGTACTTC | CAWSRGRDRETQYF
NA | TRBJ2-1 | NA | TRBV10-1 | TGCGCCAGCAGTGAGTCGAGGACAGAACGAAATGAGCAGTTCTTC | CASSESRTERNEQFF
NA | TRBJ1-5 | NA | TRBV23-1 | TGCGCCAGCAGTCAAGACAAGGGGACTAAGCCCCAGCATTTT | CASSQDKGTKPQHF
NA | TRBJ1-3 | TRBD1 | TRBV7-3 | TGTGCCAGCAGCCACGGACAGGGCCTTACCTCTGGAAACACCATATATTTT | CASSHGQGLTSGNTIYF
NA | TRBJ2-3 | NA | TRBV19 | TGTGCCAGTAGTATAGCGGGAAGCACAGATACGCAGTATTTT | CASSIAGSTDTQYF
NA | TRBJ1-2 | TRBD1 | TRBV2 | TGTGCCAGCAGTGCCAGGGGGCGCGTGTATGGCTACACCTTC | CASSARGRVYGYTF
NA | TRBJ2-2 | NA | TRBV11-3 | TGTGCCAGCAGCTTATCGACCGGGGAGCTGTTTTTT | CASSLSTGELFF
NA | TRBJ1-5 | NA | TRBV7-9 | TGTGCCAGCAGCCCGACGGGGGGGTATCAGCCCCAGCATTTT | CASSPTGGYQPQHF
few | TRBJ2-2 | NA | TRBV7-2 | TGTGCCAGCAGCTTAGCCCGAGTACAGGGCACCGGGGAGCTGTTTTTT | CASSLARVQGTGELFF
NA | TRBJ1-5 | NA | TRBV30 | TGTGCCTGGACGGTCGATAGCAATCAGCCCCAGCATTTT | CAWTVDSNQPQHF
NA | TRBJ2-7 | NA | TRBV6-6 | TGTGCCAGCAGCTCCGGGTCTTATTCTTACTTC | CASSSGSYSYF
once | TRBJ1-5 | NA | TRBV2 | TGTGCCAGCAGCAGGGGACCTAATCAGCCCCAGCATTTT | CASSRGPNQPQHF
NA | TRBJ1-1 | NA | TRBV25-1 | TGTGCCAGCAGTGAATACCGGGAGAGAAGGACTGAAGCTTTCTTT | CASSEYRERRTEAFF
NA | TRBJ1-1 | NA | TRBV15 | TGTGCCACCAGCAGAGATCTTCCCGCGACCAGCGGGACTGAAGCTTTCTTT | CATSRDLPATSGTEAFF
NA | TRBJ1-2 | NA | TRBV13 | TGTGCCAGCAGTTCGACAGGCAGTAACTATGGCTACACCTTC | CASSSTGSNYGYTF
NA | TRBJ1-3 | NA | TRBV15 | TGTGCCACCAGCGGCGGGACGACCTCTGGAAACACCATATATTTT | CATSGGTTSGNTIYF
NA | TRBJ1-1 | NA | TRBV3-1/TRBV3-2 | TGTGCCAGCAGCCATATGAGCCGGTGGCAGGTCGGAGCTTTCTTT | CASSHMSRWQVGAFF
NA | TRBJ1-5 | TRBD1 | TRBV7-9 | TGTGCCAGCAGCGCAGGGGGAAGCAATCAGCCCCAGCATTTT | CASSAGGSNQPQHF
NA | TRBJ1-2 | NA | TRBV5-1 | TGCGCCAGCAGCTTGGGGGCTGGCAGTCTTGGCTACACCTTC | CASSLGAGSLGYTF
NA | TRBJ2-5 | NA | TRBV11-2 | TGTGCCAGCAGCCACCCTCCCTACGGGACCCAGTACTTC | CASSHPPYGTQYF
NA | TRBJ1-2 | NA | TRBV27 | TGTGCCAGCAGCTCGGGTGGCTATGGCTACACCTTC | CASSSGGYGYTF
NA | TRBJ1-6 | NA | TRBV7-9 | TGTGCCAGCAGCTTAGAGGCTCAAGCGGGCAATTCACCCCTCCACTTT | CASSLEAQAGNSPLHF
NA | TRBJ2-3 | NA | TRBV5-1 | TGCGCCAGCAGGGACACCTCTAGCACAGATACGCAGTATTTT | CASRDTSSTDTQYF
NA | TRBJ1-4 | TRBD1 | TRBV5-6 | TGTGCCAGCAGTCGGCAGGGGGCTGCTAATGAAAAACTGTTTTTT | CASSRQGAANEKLFF